This is a list of T cell receptor beta chains from one sample in a study of early T cells in non-severe SARS-CoV-2 infection. TCRdb processed the 5' RACE reads anew with MiXCR; each CDR3 protein has one entry. The data hold 57,000 or so distinct CDR3 sequences, with around 12% observed a single time. Sample: whole blood. The receptors were sampled from an adult who was a healthcare worker with PCR-confirmed SARS-CoV-2 infection or an uninfected control (not recorded which). CDR3s include the opening cysteine and the closing phenylalanine or tryptophan. Fields, in order: V gene, J gene, CDR3 length, CDR3 protein.

>TRBV2|TRBJ2-1|14
CASSEASNYNEQFF
>TRBV28|TRBJ2-7|13
CASRTTGGYEQYF
>TRBV12-3/TRBV12-4|TRBJ1-5|16
CASSNRPGTGAQPQHF
>TRBV19|TRBJ2-1|15
CASSIAPDRAGEQFF
>TRBV12-3/TRBV12-4|TRBJ2-3|12
CASRPSTDTQYF
>TRBV14|TRBJ1-1|16
CASSQAGQGAYTEAFF
>TRBV20-1|TRBJ2-3|16
CSARDLQRGVTDTQYF
>TRBV6-2/TRBV6-3|TRBJ2-3|14
CASRERGGPDTQYF
>TRBV6-5|TRBJ2-1|14
CASGGSGPYNEQFF
>TRBV20-1|TRBJ2-7|15
CSARPSSGRHYEQYF
>TRBV12-3/TRBV12-4|TRBJ2-4|14
CASRRTALKNIQYF
>TRBV2|TRBJ2-3|13
CASSEDWGDTQYF
>TRBV29-1|TRBJ1-2|13
CSAPRGTSEGYTF
>TRBV28|TRBJ2-5|13
CASSFRRKETQYF
>TRBV7-2|TRBJ2-2|15
CASSFRVSNTGELFF